This TCR beta chain was identified in a study of blood T cell repertoires in COVID-19. Overall study context: COVID-19 samples collected from the United States, Italy and Spain covered acute and convalescent phases. T cells, B-cell-depleted T cells, or PBMCs provided the cDNA or gDNA that served as material.

TCRdb's copy holds only in-frame clones and misses some; the assay was immunoSEQ multiplex PCR. The top ten hold approximately 3.5% of the sample, which has roughly 100,000 clones, roughly nine tenths seen once. The CDR3 consists of 16 residues. The germline V gene encodes CDR1 LNHDA and CDR2 SQIVND (reference sequence). V was shortened by 2 bases and J by 7 bases, with 21 bases between the two germline ends. Sample: peripheral blood. The chain employs TRBV19 and TRBJ2-7; D is perhaps TRBD1 (6 bases). This receptor was obtained from a woman aged 60-75 years with acute or convalescent COVID-19. CDR3 loop: CASSILGVGDTSEQYF. As DNA, the CDR3 is TGTGCCAGTAGTATATTGGGAGTCGGGGACACCTCAGAGCAGTACTTC.